These 25 T cell receptor beta chains originate from one sample sequenced in a study of Graves' ophthalmopathy and Graves' hyperthyroidism. Amplified material comprised TCR beta CDR3 regions derived from RNA transcripts. HTBI primers served in a first-round RT-PCR, which a second-round multiplex PCR followed. TCRdb re-called the multiplex PCR reads through MiXCR, storing one row per CDR3 protein. The table includes about 380,000 distinct CDR3 sequences, 15% detected once. The specimen was peripheral blood. These receptors came from a woman under 30 with stable Graves' hyperthyroidism.

The chain's CDR3 is CASSPSGRNGYTF. The CDR3 bases are TGTGCCAGCAGCCCTTCAGGTAGAAATGGCTACACCTTC. The chain uses TRBV9 and TRBJ1-2; D not resolved. Trimming shortened V by 4 bases and J by 6 bases, and 13 bases separated the two germline ends. The V gene's germline CDR1 is SGDLS and CDR2 YYNGEE. This CDR3 has 13 amino acids.

The sample holds many counts of this clonotype. The chain links TRBV6-2 or TRBV6-3 to TRBJ1-1; D call uncertain. The V end was cut by 6 bases, the J end by 5 bases, with 10 bases between. From germline, CDR1 is MNHEY and CDR2 SVGEGT. The CDR3 is 12 residues long. For the CDR3, the DNA is TGTGCCAGCAGAGACGTTGGAACTGAAGCTTTCTTT. It translates to CASRDVGTEAFF.

This clonotype was picked up many times. This chain joins TRBV12-3 or TRBV12-4 and TRBJ2-2; D possibly corresponds to TRBD1 (5 bases). Trimming stripped 0 bases from V and 3 bases from J, with 14 bases between. This CDR3 contains 17 residues. CDR3 protein: CASSLAHRLGDTGELFF. CDR3 nucleotide sequence: TGTGCCAGCAGTTTAGCGCACAGATTAGGGGACACCGGGGAGCTGTTTTTT.

This clonotype was counted at least ten times. This chain links TRBV9 with TRBJ1-2, with 7 bases matching TRBD1. V gave up 3 bases and J gave up 0 bases; unmatched junction bases: 14. The V gene's germline CDR1 is SGDLS and CDR2 YYNGEE. The length of the CDR3 is 18 residues. CDR3 sequence: CASSGDRDSLHSNYGYTF. CDR3 DNA: TGTGCCAGCAGCGGCGATCGGGACAGCCTTCATTCTAACTATGGCTACACCTTC. Full variable domain (missing parts from reference TRBV9 and TRBJ1-2): DSGVTQTPKHLITATGQRVTLRCSPRSGDLSVYWYQQSLDQGLQFLIQYYNGEERAKGNILERFSAQQFPDLHSELNLSSLELGDSALYFCASSGDRDSLHSNYGYTFGSGTRLTVV.

This clonotype was seen at least ten times. The rearrangement links TRBV2 to TRBJ2-5; possible D gene TRBD1, 6 bases. Germline V lookup: CDR1 SNHLY, CDR2 FYNNEI. This CDR3 is 12 amino acids long. The ends were cut back, 5 bases at V and 2 bases at J, with 6 bases in the middle. CDR3 sequence: CASSRGQETQYF. The CDR3 region has the DNA TGTGCCAGCAGTAGGGGGCAAGAGACCCAGTACTTC.

Only a few counts were recorded for this clonotype. This sequence joins TRBV6-1 and TRBJ2-7; the D is unclear. This CDR3 contains 12 residues. Germline CDR1 and CDR2: MNHNS and SASEGT. The V gene lost 8 bases and the J gene lost 5 bases, with 13 bases spanning the gap. The CDR3 sequence: CASSLLADEQYF. For the CDR3, the DNA is TGTGCCAGCTCACTCCTGGCTGACGAGCAGTACTTC.

This clonotype was observed at least ten times. The CDR3 DNA reads as TGTGCCAGCAGTGAAGACCGGTTTATCGGAAACACCATATATTTT. It yields the protein CASSEDRFIGNTIYF. The chain carries TRBV6-1 and TRBJ1-3, with unresolved D. The germline gives CDR1 MNHNS, CDR2 SASEGT. V was trimmed by 1 base and J by 4 bases, leaving 11 bases between them. The CDR3 sequence is 15 residues long.

In this sample, this clonotype turned up many times. This chain uses TRBV20-1 with TRBJ2-7; D is ambiguous. The CDR3 contains 13 residues. With 8 bases removed from V and 4 bases from J, the gap between germline ends came to 18 bases. CDR1 is DFQATT and CDR2 is SNEGSKA in the germline V gene (reference sequence). As DNA, the CDR3 is TGCAGTACCCGACAACCTCGGTCTTACGAGCAGTACTTC. As protein: CSTRQPRSYEQYF.

This clonotype came up many times. The V and J genes are TRBV19 and TRBJ1-5, with D perhaps TRBD1 (5 bases). Germline lookup yields CDR1 LNHDA and CDR2 SQIVND (reference sequence). V gave up 8 bases and J gave up 7 bases, with 21 bases separating them. CDR3 size: 15 residues. The chain's CDR3 is CASHPGARGDQPQHF. The CDR3 DNA reads TGTGCCAGTCATCCGGGCGCAAGAGGGGACCAGCCCCAGCATTTT.

This clonotype was seen at least ten times. V usage is TRBV29-1 and J usage is TRBJ1-1; 8 bases fit TRBD1. Germline assignment: CDR1 SQVTM and CDR2 ANQGSEA. The V and J ends lost 4 bases and 3 bases, in that order; junction bases with no gene match: 16. There are 17 residues in the CDR3. CDR3 loop: CSVGARTGLGLHTEAFF. CDR3 in DNA: TGCAGCGTTGGAGCTCGGACAGGGCTGGGTCTTCACACTGAAGCTTTCTTT.

This clonotype was observed at least ten times. The rearrangement links TRBV7-2 to TRBJ1-1; TRBD1 aligns across 7 bases. The junction had 6 bases not matched to a gene; V was cut back by 2 bases and J by 6 bases. The CDR3 runs to 14 residues. Germline-derived CDR1 and CDR2 are SGHTA and FQGNSA. The CDR3 here is CASSLIQGIAEAFF. For the CDR3, the DNA is TGTGCCAGCAGCTTAATACAGGGGATAGCTGAAGCTTTCTTT.

This clonotype was observed at least ten times. The genes are TRBV12-5 and TRBJ1-6; the match to TRBD1 covers 7 bases. Germline CDR1 LGHNT, CDR2 FRNRAP. The V gene end was trimmed by 3 bases and the J gene end by 10 bases; junction bases not matched to a gene: 12. The CDR3 runs 16 residues. As DNA, the CDR3 is TGTGCTAGTGGTTTCATTATCCGTACAGGGGAATCACCCCTCCACTTT. Translation gives CASGFIIRTGESPLHF.

This clonotype came up many times. The CDR3 protein is CASSVDSPFYGYTF. CDR3 in DNA: TGTGCCAGCAGCGTGGACAGCCCGTTCTATGGCTACACCTTC. The chain links TRBV7-9 to TRBJ1-2; weak D call: TRBD1 (6 bases). The germline gives CDR1 SEHNR, CDR2 FQNEAQ (reference sequence). There are 14 residues in the CDR3. Trimming stripped 5 bases from V and 4 bases from J, with 14 bases between.

This clonotype was counted many times. One end of the junction varies from germline; a read error may be responsible. CDR3 coding DNA: TGCAGTGCAAGAGCAGAGGTGAACTCCTATAATTCACCCCTCCACTTT. Amino acid sequence: CSARAEVNSYNSPLHF. V gene TRBV20-1 combines with J gene TRBJ1-6; D is unresolved. This CDR3 is 16 amino acids long. The germline V gene encodes CDR1 DFQATT and CDR2 SNEGSKA (reference sequence).

CDR3 protein: CASSPEGRNQPQHF. DNA for the CDR3: TGCGCCAGCAGCCCTGAAGGTCGCAATCAGCCCCAGCATTTT. This chain connects TRBV4-1 to TRBJ1-5; D remains ambiguous. V lost 4 bases, J lost 2 bases, and 9 bases lay in between. CDR3 length equals 14 residues. Looked up from germline, CDR1 is MGHRA and CDR2 is YSYEKL.

This clonotype was seen repeatedly, ten times or more. The J gene is TRBJ1-1, the V gene TRBV11-3; 10 bases line up with TRBD1. CDR3 length: 14 residues. With V trimmed by 3 bases and J by 5 bases, 3 bases remained unmatched. Germline lookup yields CDR1 SGHNT and CDR2 YENEEA. DNA of the CDR3: TGTGCCAGCAGCTTGGACAGGGGGGAAACTGAAGCTTTCTTT. This encodes CASSLDRGETEAFF.

In its sample, this clonotype was seen many times. The V gene is TRBV6-5, the J gene TRBJ1-1, with TRBD1 as a possible D gene (5 bases). CDR1 and CDR2 (germline): MNHEY, SVGAGI. There are 16 residues in the CDR3. The V end was cut by 0 bases, the J end by 5 bases, with 16 bases between. Here the CDR3 reads CASSYSRTGRRTEAFF. CDR3 sequence (DNA): TGTGCCAGCAGTTACTCTCGTACAGGCCGGCGGACTGAAGCTTTCTTT.

V usage is TRBV28 and J usage is TRBJ2-7, with a tentative D call TRBD2 (5 bases). Germline V gene sequence: CDR1 MDHEN, CDR2 SYDVKM. V gave up 8 bases and J gave up 2 bases, with 13 bases separating them. This CDR3 region has 13 residues. CDR3 nucleotide sequence: TGTGCCAGCGCACCGGGGTGGGCCTACGAGCAGTACTTC. It specifies CASAPGWAYEQYF.

This clonotype was seen repeatedly, ten times or more. The CDR3 DNA reads TGTGCCAGCAGTTTAGGTCTAGCGGGGAGTCTGGAGCAGTACTTC. It encodes CASSLGLAGSLEQYF. V usage is TRBV12-3 or TRBV12-4 and J usage is TRBJ2-7, with 9 bases fitting TRBD2. CDR3 size: 15 residues. V gave up 1 base and J gave up 7 bases; unmatched junction bases: 8.

This clonotype appeared many times. The chain employs TRBV28 and TRBJ2-7; D unresolved. Looked up from germline, CDR1 is MDHEN and CDR2 is SYDVKM. Trimming removed 2 bases at V and 1 base at J, with 12 bases between. The CDR3 totals 15 residues. CDR3 sequence: CASSLPVPSSYEQYF. DNA of the CDR3: TGTGCCAGCAGTTTACCGGTGCCCTCATCCTACGAGCAGTACTTC. The whole variable domain, filled in from reference TRBV28 and TRBJ2-7, reads DVKVTQSSRYLVKRTGEKVFLECVQDMDHENMFWYRQDPGLGLRLIYFSYDVKMKEKGDIPEGYSVSREKKERFSLILESASTNQTSMYLCASSLPVPSSYEQYFGPGTRLTVT.

This clonotype came up a few times. CDR3: CASSIRDRGISYEQYF. In DNA, the CDR3 is TGTGCCAGTAGTATTCGGGATCGGGGGATTTCCTACGAGCAGTACTTC. The V and J genes are TRBV19 and TRBJ2-7; tentative D call: TRBD2 (6 bases). Germline assignment: CDR1 LNHDA and CDR2 SQIVND (reference sequence). V lost 3 bases to trimming and J lost 1 base, with 16 bases between them. The CDR3 spans 16 residues.

This clonotype was detected ten times or more. The chain uses TRBV19 and TRBJ1-2, with D possibly being TRBD1 (6 bases). V lost 3 bases and J 6 bases, leaving 14 bases between the germline ends. This CDR3 region has 14 residues. CDR1 is LNHDA and CDR2 is SQIVND in the germline V gene (reference sequence). CDR3 region: CASSIGWGPDGYTF. As DNA, the CDR3 is TGTGCCAGTAGTATTGGTTGGGGGCCGGATGGCTACACCTTC.

There are many counts of this clonotype. The J gene is TRBJ2-7, the V gene TRBV9, with D maybe TRBD2 (6 bases). V was cut by 2 bases and J by 2 bases, with 11 bases left in between. Germline-derived CDR1 and CDR2 are SGDLS and YYNGEE. The CDR3 is 14 residues long. The CDR3 is CASSVSGDAYEQYF. The DNA for the CDR3 is TGTGCCAGCAGCGTCTCGGGGGATGCCTACGAGCAGTACTTC.

To note about this clonotype: A much larger clone lies a single base off, so this may be a read error. In this CDR3 the conserved last residue, phenylalanine or tryptophan, is missing, so a read error is likely. The chain employs TRBV4-1 and TRBJ1-5; D perhaps matches TRBD1 (5 bases). The CDR3 has 15 residues. The germline gives CDR1 MGHRA, CDR2 YSYEKL. V lost 1 base to trimming and J lost 6 bases, with 13 bases between them. CDR3 bases: TGCGCCAGCAGCCAAGTATCAGGGTCTTTTCAGCCCCAGCATGTT. It specifies CASSQVSGSFQPQHV.

This clonotype has a count of ten or more. The chain carries TRBV7-2 and TRBJ1-2, with 7 bases lining up with TRBD1. The CDR3 is 16 amino acids. Trimming removed 6 bases from V and 0 bases from J; junction bases left unmatched: 10. Germline CDR1 reads SGHTA; CDR2 reads FQGNSA. In DNA, the CDR3 is TGTGCCAGCAGACCACAATCGACAGGGACTAACTATGGCTACACCTTC. It specifies CASRPQSTGTNYGYTF.